The entry below gives a single TCR beta chain sequence along with its context. This sample is part of a study of control samples from healthy donors and cancer patients. After removal of 4 bases from V and 7 bases from J, the junction contained 5 bases not matched to a gene. The CDR3 sequence is 14 residues long. Germline V gene sequence: CDR1 SGHRS, CDR2 YFSETQ. Libraries were prepared by immunoSEQ multiplex PCR; TCRdb keeps only in-frame clonotypes and omits some of them. The sample consists of some 120,000 clones, more than 75% of them appearing once. This clonotype was sampled from a woman between 65 and 79 years old in good health. The sample was blood. V is TRBV5-1 and J is TRBJ1-6, with 7 positions matching TRBD1. As DNA, the CDR3 is TGCGCCAGCAGCCCGGACAGGAAGAATTCACCCCTCCACTTT. Protein: CASSPDRKNSPLHF.